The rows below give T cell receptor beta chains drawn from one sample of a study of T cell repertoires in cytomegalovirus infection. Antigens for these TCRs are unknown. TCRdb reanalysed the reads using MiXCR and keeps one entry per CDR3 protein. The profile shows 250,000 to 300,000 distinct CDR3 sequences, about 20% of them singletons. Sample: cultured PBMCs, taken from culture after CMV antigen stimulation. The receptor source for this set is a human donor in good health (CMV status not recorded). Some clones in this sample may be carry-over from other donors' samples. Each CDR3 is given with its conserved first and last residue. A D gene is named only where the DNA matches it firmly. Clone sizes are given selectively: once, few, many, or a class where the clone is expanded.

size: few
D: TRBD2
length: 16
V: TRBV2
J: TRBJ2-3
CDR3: CASSEEASGITDTQYF
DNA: TGTGCCAGCAGTGAAGAGGCTAGCGGGATTACAGATACGCAGTATTTT

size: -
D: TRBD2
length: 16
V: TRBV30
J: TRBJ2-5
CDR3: CAWRGLAGRGRETQYF
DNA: TGTGCCTGGAGGGGACTAGCGGGGCGAGGACGGGAGACCCAGTACTTC

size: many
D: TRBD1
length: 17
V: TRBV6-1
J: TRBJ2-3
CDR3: CASSRGTGGVRTDTQYF
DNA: TGTGCCAGCAGTCGAGGGACAGGGGGTGTTCGCACAGATACGCAGTATTTT

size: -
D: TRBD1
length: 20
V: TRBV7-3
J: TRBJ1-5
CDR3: CASPRKGGWDRDYSNQPQHF
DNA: TGTGCCAGCCCCCGAAAAGGAGGGTGGGACAGGGACTATAGCAATCAGCCCCAGCATTTT

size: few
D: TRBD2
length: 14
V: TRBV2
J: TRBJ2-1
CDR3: CASSGLAGNNEQFF
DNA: TGTGCCAGCAGTGGACTAGCGGGGAACAATGAGCAGTTCTTC

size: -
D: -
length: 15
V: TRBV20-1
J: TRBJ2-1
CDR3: CSAPGLADYYNEQFF
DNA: TGCAGTGCCCCTGGCCTAGCAGACTATTACAATGAGCAGTTCTTC

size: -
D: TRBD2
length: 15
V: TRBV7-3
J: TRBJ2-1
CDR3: CASSIGLAAYNEQFF
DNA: TGTGCCAGCAGCATCGGACTAGCGGCCTACAATGAGCAGTTCTTC

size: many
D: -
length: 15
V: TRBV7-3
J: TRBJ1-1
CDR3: CASSPATAKNTEAFF
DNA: TGTGCCAGCAGCCCCGCGACAGCTAAAAACACTGAAGCTTTCTTT

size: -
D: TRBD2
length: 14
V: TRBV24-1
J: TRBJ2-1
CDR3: CATSASGSYNEQFF
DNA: TGTGCCACCAGTGCAAGCGGGAGTTACAATGAGCAGTTCTTC

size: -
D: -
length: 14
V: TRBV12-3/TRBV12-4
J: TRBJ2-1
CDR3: CASSLAVAYNEQFF
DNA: TGTGCCAGCAGTTTAGCGGTAGCTTACAATGAGCAGTTCTTC

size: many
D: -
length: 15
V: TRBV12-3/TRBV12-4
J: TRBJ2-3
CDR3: CASSSVRGSTDTQYF
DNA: TGTGCCAGCAGTTCGGTCCGGGGCAGCACAGATACGCAGTATTTT

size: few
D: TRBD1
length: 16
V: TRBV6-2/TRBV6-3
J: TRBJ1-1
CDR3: CASSFRAGGAGTEAFF
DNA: TGTGCCAGCAGTTTTCGGGCAGGGGGCGCGGGTACTGAAGCTTTCTTT

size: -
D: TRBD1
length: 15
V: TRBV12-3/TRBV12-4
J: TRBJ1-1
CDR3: CASSLKAGGGTEAFF
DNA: TGTGCCAGCAGTTTAAAGGCAGGGGGTGGCACTGAAGCTTTCTTT

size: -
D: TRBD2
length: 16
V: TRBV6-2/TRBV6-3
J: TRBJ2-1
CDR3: CASSYSVLAGEYEQFF
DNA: TGTGCCAGCAGTTACTCGGTTTTAGCGGGAGAGTATGAGCAGTTCTTC

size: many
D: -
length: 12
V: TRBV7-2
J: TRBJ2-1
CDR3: CASSSDWAEQFF
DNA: TGTGCCAGCAGCTCAGACTGGGCTGAGCAGTTCTTC

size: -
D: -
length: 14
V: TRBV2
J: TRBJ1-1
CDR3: CASIGHLGDTEAFF
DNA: TGTGCCAGCATCGGACACCTCGGGGACACTGAAGCTTTCTTT

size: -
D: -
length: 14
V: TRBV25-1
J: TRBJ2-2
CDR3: CASSGRQNTGELFF
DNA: TGTGCCAGCAGTGGTCGACAGAACACCGGGGAGCTGTTTTTT

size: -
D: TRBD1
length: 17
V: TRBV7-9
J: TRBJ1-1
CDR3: CASSLSGGFMTGTEAFF
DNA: TGTGCCAGCAGCTTATCAGGGGGCTTCATGACGGGCACTGAAGCTTTCTTT

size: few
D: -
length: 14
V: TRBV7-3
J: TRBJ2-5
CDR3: CASSKGSLGETQYF
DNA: TGTGCCAGCAGCAAGGGTAGTTTGGGAGAGACCCAGTACTTC

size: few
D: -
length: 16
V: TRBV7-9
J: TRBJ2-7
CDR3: CASSPLPDRNSYEQYF
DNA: TGTGCCAGCAGCCCACTGCCGGACCGAAACTCCTACGAGCAGTACTTC

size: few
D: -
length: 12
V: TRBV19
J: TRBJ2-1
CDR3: CASSIGSSEQFF
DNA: TGTGCCAGTAGTATAGGCTCGTCCGAGCAGTTCTTC

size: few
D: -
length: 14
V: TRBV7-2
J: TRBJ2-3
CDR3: CASGELRGTDTQYF
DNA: TGTGCCAGCGGGGAATTACGGGGTACAGATACGCAGTATTTT

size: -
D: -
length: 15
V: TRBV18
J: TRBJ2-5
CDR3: CASSPPYGGGETQYF
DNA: TGTGCCAGCTCACCACCGTATGGGGGCGGAGAGACCCAGTACTTC

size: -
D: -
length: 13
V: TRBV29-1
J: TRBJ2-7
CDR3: CSVEGDTDYEQYF
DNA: TGCAGCGTTGAAGGGGATACGGACTACGAGCAGTACTTC

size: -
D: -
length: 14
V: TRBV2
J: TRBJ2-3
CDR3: CASSLDSAADTQYF
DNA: TGTGCCAGCAGTTTGGACTCCGCTGCAGATACGCAGTATTTT

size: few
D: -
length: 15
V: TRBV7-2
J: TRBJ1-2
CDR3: CASSSGGDPLSGYTF
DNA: TGTGCCAGCAGCTCAGGAGGAGACCCGTTGAGCGGCTACACCTTC

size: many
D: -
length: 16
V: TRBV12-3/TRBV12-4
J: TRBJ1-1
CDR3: CASRLRGGLANTEAFF
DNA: TGTGCCAGCAGACTCCGGGGGGGACTTGCGAACACTGAAGCTTTCTTT

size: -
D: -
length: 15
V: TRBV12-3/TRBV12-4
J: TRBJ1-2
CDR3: CASSLGKRVGYGYTF
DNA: TGTGCCAGCAGTTTGGGGAAAAGGGTCGGCTATGGCTACACCTTC

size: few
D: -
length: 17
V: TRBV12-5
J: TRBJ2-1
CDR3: CASGLVVQRKTYNEQFF
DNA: TGTGCTAGTGGTTTGGTAGTTCAGAGAAAGACCTACAATGAGCAGTTCTTC

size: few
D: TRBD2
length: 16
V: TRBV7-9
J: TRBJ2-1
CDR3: CASSYDRLAGYNEQFF
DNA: TGTGCCAGCAGCTATGACCGACTAGCGGGTTACAATGAGCAGTTCTTC

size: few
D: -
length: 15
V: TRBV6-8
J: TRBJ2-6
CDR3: CASKTAGSGANVLTF
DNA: TGTGCCAGCAAAACTGCGGGGTCTGGGGCCAACGTCCTGACTTTC

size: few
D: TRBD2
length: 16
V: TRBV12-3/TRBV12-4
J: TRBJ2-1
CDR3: CASSLARLAGVDEQFF
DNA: TGTGCCAGCAGTTTAGCGCGGCTAGCGGGAGTTGATGAGCAGTTCTTC

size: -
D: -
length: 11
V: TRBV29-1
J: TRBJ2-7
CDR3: CSVEDLYEQYF
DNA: TGCAGCGTTGAAGATCTCTACGAGCAGTACTTC

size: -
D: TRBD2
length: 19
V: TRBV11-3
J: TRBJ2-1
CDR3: CASSLEPFVLAGSYNEQFF
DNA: TGTGCCAGCAGCTTAGAACCGTTTGTACTAGCGGGCTCCTACAATGAGCAGTTCTTC

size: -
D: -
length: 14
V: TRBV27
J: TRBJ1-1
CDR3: CASTSGGSAPEAFF
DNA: TGTGCCAGCACGAGTGGGGGATCTGCCCCTGAAGCTTTCTTT

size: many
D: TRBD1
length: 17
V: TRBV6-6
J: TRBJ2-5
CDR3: CASSYPGVRGLGETQYF
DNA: TGTGCCAGCAGTTACCCCGGGGTGAGGGGGCTTGGGGAGACCCAGTACTTC

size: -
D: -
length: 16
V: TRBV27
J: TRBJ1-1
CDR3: CASTSTFGRMNTEAFF
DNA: TGTGCCAGCACCTCCACCTTTGGGCGGATGAACACTGAAGCTTTCTTT

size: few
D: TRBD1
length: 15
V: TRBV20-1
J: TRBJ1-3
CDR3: CSALNTGGSVGTIYF
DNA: TGCAGTGCTCTCAATACAGGGGGCTCTGTCGGCACCATATATTTT

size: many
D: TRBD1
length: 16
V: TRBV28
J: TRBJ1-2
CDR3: CASSLRVGTGPYGYTF
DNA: TGTGCCAGCAGTTTAAGGGTGGGGACAGGGCCATATGGCTACACCTTC

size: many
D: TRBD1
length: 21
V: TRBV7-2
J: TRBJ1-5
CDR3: CASSSNGRAGQLEYSNQPQHF
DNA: TGTGCCAGCAGCTCGAACGGACGTGCGGGACAGCTAGAATATAGCAATCAGCCCCAGCATTTT

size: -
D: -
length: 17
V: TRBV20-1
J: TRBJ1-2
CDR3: CSARDPRRPPANYGYTF
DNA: TGCAGTGCTAGAGATCCGCGGCGGCCCCCCGCTAACTATGGCTACACCTTC

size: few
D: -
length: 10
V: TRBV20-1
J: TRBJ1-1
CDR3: CRVSHTEAFF
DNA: TGCAGAGTCTCTCACACTGAAGCTTTCTTT

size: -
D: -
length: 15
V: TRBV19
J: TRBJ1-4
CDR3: CASTPGLPGREKLFF
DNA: TGTGCCAGTACTCCCGGACTCCCCGGAAGGGAAAAACTGTTTTTT

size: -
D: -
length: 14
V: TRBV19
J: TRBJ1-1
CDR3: CASSIAGSNTEAFF
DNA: TGTGCCAGTAGTATAGCAGGGAGTAACACTGAAGCTTTCTTT

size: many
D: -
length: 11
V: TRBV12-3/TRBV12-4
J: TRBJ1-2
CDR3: CASTIGWGYTF
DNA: TGTGCCAGCACCATCGGTTGGGGCTACACCTTC

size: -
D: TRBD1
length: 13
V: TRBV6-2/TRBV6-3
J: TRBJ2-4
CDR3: CASTQGDRNIQYF
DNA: TGTGCCAGCACCCAGGGGGACAGAAACATTCAGTACTTC

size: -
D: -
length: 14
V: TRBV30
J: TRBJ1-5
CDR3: CAWTRRGGNQPQHF
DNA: TGTGCCTGGACGCGCAGGGGCGGCAATCAGCCCCAGCATTTT

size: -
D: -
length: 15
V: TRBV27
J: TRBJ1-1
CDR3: CASSLFWGLDTEAFF
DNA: TGTGCCAGCAGCCTTTTCTGGGGGCTGGACACTGAAGCTTTCTTT

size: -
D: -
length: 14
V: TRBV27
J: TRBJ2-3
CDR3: CASSLEGFTDTQYF
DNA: TGTGCCAGCAGTTTAGAGGGGTTTACAGATACGCAGTATTTT

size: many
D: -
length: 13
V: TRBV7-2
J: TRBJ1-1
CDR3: CASSLLGRTEAFF
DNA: TGTGCCAGCAGCTTATTGGGGAGAACTGAAGCTTTCTTT

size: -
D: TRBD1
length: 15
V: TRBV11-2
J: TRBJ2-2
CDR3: CASSSRTGKTGELFF
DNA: TGTGCCAGCAGCTCACGGACAGGGAAAACCGGGGAGCTGTTTTTT

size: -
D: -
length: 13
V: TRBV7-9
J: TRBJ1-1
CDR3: CASSLAGRAGAFF
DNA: TGTGCCAGCAGCTTAGCAGGGCGTGCAGGCGCTTTCTTT